This is a list of T cell receptor beta chains from one sample in a study of T cell responses to AZD1222 COVID-19 vaccine. The table came from immunoSEQ multiplex PCR; TCRdb's copy has only in-frame clones and leaves some out. The sample carries some 130,000 clones, 90% recorded once. The input for sequencing was peripheral blood, taken on day 0 of AZD1222 vaccination. All receptors derive from an adult in good health. The CDR3 runs from the conserved cysteine through the conserved F or W. Each record gives: clone size, V gene, J gene, D gene, CDR3 DNA, CDR3 protein. The D gene is left open where the match is weak. Size tells how often a clone was seen (once, few, many) or the class of an expanded clone, and some rows leave it out.

NA	TRBV28	TRBJ1-5	NA	TGTGCCAGCAGTTTAATGAGGGGGACGCAGCCCCAGCATTTT	CASSLMRGTQPQHF
NA	TRBV27	TRBJ1-1	NA	TGTGCCAGCAGTTTATCGGTGGAGGGGAACACTGAAGCTTTCTTT	CASSLSVEGNTEAFF
NA	TRBV15	TRBJ2-7	TRBD1	TGTGCCACCAGCGGAGAAGGGGACAGGGGGTTCTACGAGCAGTACTTC	CATSGEGDRGFYEQYF
NA	TRBV2	TRBJ2-3	TRBD1	TGTGCCAGCAGTGAATTGGGATGGACAGGGCAAAGGGGAGATACGCAGTATTTT	CASSELGWTGQRGDTQYF
NA	TRBV11-3	TRBJ2-1	NA	TGTGCCAGCAGCTTACAACCGGGGTCTCGGGACGAGCAGTTCTTC	CASSLQPGSRDEQFF
NA	TRBV19	TRBJ1-1	NA	TGTGCCAGTAGTCCCCGGGGTGGACTGAACACTGAAGCTTTCTTT	CASSPRGGLNTEAFF
NA	TRBV18	TRBJ2-3	NA	TGTGCCAGCTCACACTGGACAGACACAGATACGCAGTATTTT	CASSHWTDTDTQYF
NA	TRBV14	TRBJ1-1	TRBD1	TGTGCCAGCAGCCCCTACAGGGGGCAAACTGAAGCTTTCTTT	CASSPYRGQTEAFF
NA	TRBV7-9	TRBJ2-1	NA	TGTGCCAGCAGGGCCGTCGGCGGGCTCAACAATGAGCAGTTCTTC	CASRAVGGLNNEQFF
NA	TRBV5-1	TRBJ2-7	TRBD2	TGCGCCAGCAGCCCCGGGACTAGCGGGGGAAGCTCCTACGAGCAGTACTTC	CASSPGTSGGSSYEQYF
NA	TRBV27	TRBJ2-2	NA	TGTGCCAGCAGTTTACAGTTGGCCGGGGAGCTGTTTTTT	CASSLQLAGELFF
NA	TRBV5-1	TRBJ2-5	NA	TGCGCCAGCAACCAGGGGAATAGCGTGGCAGAGACCCAGTACTTC	CASNQGNSVAETQYF
once	TRBV10-2	TRBJ2-2	TRBD1	TGCGCCAGCAGTGTAACGACAGGGGCCGGGGAGCTGTTTTTT	CASSVTTGAGELFF
once	TRBV27	TRBJ2-1	TRBD1	TGTGCCAGTAGTTTACCCGGACAGGCCAATGAGCAGTTCTTC	CASSLPGQANEQFF
NA	TRBV7-2	TRBJ1-6	NA	TGTGCCAGCAGCCCAACGACAGGATATAATTCACCCCTCCACTTT	CASSPTTGYNSPLHF
once	TRBV15	TRBJ2-7	NA	TGTGCCACCAGCAGAGATGTCTTGGGGGGCCACGAGCAGTACTTC	CATSRDVLGGHEQYF
NA	TRBV5-1	TRBJ2-7	NA	TGCGCCAGCAGCTACACAGGGAGCGAGCAGTACTTC	CASSYTGSEQYF
NA	TRBV5-1	TRBJ2-7	TRBD1	TGCGCCAGCAGCTTGGGACAGGGGGCCCACGAGCAGTACTTC	CASSLGQGAHEQYF
NA	TRBV7-9	TRBJ2-7	NA	TGTGCCAGCAGCCGTTCAGAGGGGAACGAGCAGTACTTC	CASSRSEGNEQYF
NA	TRBV19	TRBJ1-4	NA	TGTGCCAGTAGTATCCGAGGCAGGGAGGATGAAAAACTGTTTTTT	CASSIRGREDEKLFF
NA	TRBV7-6	TRBJ2-3	TRBD2	TGTGCCAGCAGCCTCTTATCTAGCGGGGGGGCCGGGTACACAGATACGCAGTATTTT	CASSLLSSGGAGYTDTQYF
NA	TRBV24-1	TRBJ1-2	NA	TGTGCCACCAGCCAATTGGACTATGGCTACACCTTC	CATSQLDYGYTF
NA	TRBV27	TRBJ2-7	NA	TGTGCCAGCAGTTTAAGGCAGTTTCTCGGCCAGTACTTC	CASSLRQFLGQYF
NA	TRBV5-8	TRBJ2-1	NA	TGTGCCAGCAGCTTGGGACAGGCCCAACTCTCCTACAATGAGCAGTTCTTC	CASSLGQAQLSYNEQFF
NA	TRBV6-5	TRBJ1-4	NA	TGTGCCAGCAGTCCCAGGGGCGTAGATAATGAAAAACTGTTTTTT	CASSPRGVDNEKLFF
many	TRBV18	TRBJ1-6	NA	TGTGCCAGCTCCGGGGGGAAGCATAATTCACCCCTCCACTTT	CASSGGKHNSPLHF
NA	TRBV28	TRBJ2-7	NA	TGTGCCACCGGTGTACGGGTAAACGAGCAGTACTTC	CATGVRVNEQYF
NA	TRBV6-6	TRBJ2-7	TRBD1	TGTGCCAGCAATATACAGGGGAATAGGTACGAGCAGTACTTC	CASNIQGNRYEQYF
NA	TRBV6-1	TRBJ2-7	TRBD1	TGTGCCAGCAGTGAAGGACAGGGTCTTATTTACGAGCAGTACTTC	CASSEGQGLIYEQYF
NA	TRBV27	TRBJ1-1	NA	TGTGCCAGCAGTTTACGGGGAAGTGAAGCTTTCTTT	CASSLRGSEAFF
NA	TRBV4-2	TRBJ1-2	NA	TGTGCCAGCAGCCCAATCATTTTAGCAGATGGCTACACCTTC	CASSPIILADGYTF
NA	TRBV20-1	TRBJ1-1	NA	TGCAGTGCTGTCTACCAAAAAGCTTTCTTT	CSAVYQKAFF
NA	TRBV28	TRBJ2-6	NA	TGTGCCAGCAGTTTGATCTCTGGGGCCAACGTCCTGACTTTC	CASSLISGANVLTF
NA	TRBV6-2/TRBV6-3	TRBJ1-5	NA	TGTGCCAGCAACCCACAGGGATACGGTCGGCCCCAGCATTTT	CASNPQGYGRPQHF
NA	TRBV7-2	TRBJ1-5	TRBD1	TGTGCCAGCAGCCAAGGGACAGCGATTCTCAATCAGCCCCAGCATTTT	CASSQGTAILNQPQHF
once	TRBV19	TRBJ1-2	NA	TGTGCCAGTAGTATAATCTTCCCCAGGGACCTTAACTATGGCTACACCTTC	CASSIIFPRDLNYGYTF
few	TRBV7-2	TRBJ1-5	NA	TGTGCCAGCAGCTCGACCGGGGGGGCGATTGGTCAGCCCCAGCATTTT	CASSSTGGAIGQPQHF
NA	TRBV19	TRBJ1-2	NA	TGTGCCAGTAGTCCCGGGCCCGGAGGTAACTATGGCTACACCTTC	CASSPGPGGNYGYTF
NA	TRBV2	TRBJ1-4	NA	TGTGCCAGCAGGTACAGCCAAACTAATGAAAAACTGTTTTTT	CASRYSQTNEKLFF
few	TRBV7-9	TRBJ2-7	NA	TGTGCCAGCAGCTTAACCCGGGGGGCCGAGCAGTACTTC	CASSLTRGAEQYF
NA	TRBV7-2	TRBJ2-7	NA	TGTGCCAGCAGCTTATTCTCCTACGAGCAGTACTTC	CASSLFSYEQYF
NA	TRBV2	TRBJ2-7	TRBD2	TGTGCCAGCAGCTCGACTAGCGGGGGCGACGAGCAGTACTTC	CASSSTSGGDEQYF
NA	TRBV9	TRBJ2-6	NA	TGTGCCAGCAGCACTCCCTTGAGGGGGGCCAACGTCCTGACTTTC	CASSTPLRGANVLTF
NA	TRBV27	TRBJ2-1	TRBD1	TGTGCCAGCAGAAAAAGGGACAGACCCAATGAGCAGTTCTTC	CASRKRDRPNEQFF
once	TRBV5-6	TRBJ1-3	NA	TGTGCCAGCAGCCCTCAGATTGGGCTTGGAAACACCATATATTTT	CASSPQIGLGNTIYF
NA	TRBV3-1/TRBV3-2	TRBJ1-4	NA	TGTGCCAGCAGAGCCAGGGGCGCACCTAATGAAAAACTGTTTTTT	CASRARGAPNEKLFF
NA	TRBV18	TRBJ2-7	TRBD1	TGTGCCAGCTCACCGCCGGGACAGGGGGACTACGAGCAGTACTTC	CASSPPGQGDYEQYF
once	TRBV5-8	TRBJ1-5	TRBD1	TGTGCCAGCAGCGCGGGGACAGGGAGGGATCAGCCCCAGCATTTT	CASSAGTGRDQPQHF